What follows are 21 T cell receptor beta chains derived from one specimen sequenced in a study of blood T cell repertoires in COVID-19. Clones were read by immunoSEQ multiplex PCR, and TCRdb kept only the in-frame ones, dropping some. The data show more than 350,000 clones, with around nine tenths seen just once and roughly 10% held by the top ten. Sequenced sample: PBMCs or T cells enriched from blood (not recorded which). The source is a woman in her forties or fifties who had recovered from COVID-19.

V is TRBV6-5 and J is TRBJ1-5; D gene ambiguous. CDR1 and CDR2 from the germline V gene are MNHEY and SVGAGI. This CDR3 comprises 13 residues. Trimming cost V 6 bases and J 9 bases, with 15 bases left between them. DNA for the CDR3: TGTGCCAGCAGAGATGGAGGAAAGGGGCCCCAGCATTTT. Residues: CASRDGGKGPQHF.

The chain combines TRBV6-5 with TRBJ1-2; D possibly corresponds to TRBD1 (5 bases). CDR3 length: 15 amino acids. V shed 5 bases and J shed 4 bases, with 17 bases lying between them. Germline lookup yields CDR1 MNHEY and CDR2 SVGAGI. The CDR3 coding sequence is TGTGCCAGCAGTCATAAACGGGGGGGAGCCTATGGCTACACCTTC. This translates into CASSHKRGGAYGYTF.

V is TRBV7-9 and J is TRBJ1-1, with no clear D. CDR3 length equals 14 residues. In germline, CDR1 is SEHNR, CDR2 FQNEAQ (reference sequence). V lost 2 bases, J lost 1 base, and 8 bases lay in between. CDR3 region: CASSLPGENTEAFF. CDR3 nucleotides: TGTGCCAGCAGCTTACCAGGTGAGAACACTGAAGCTTTCTTT.

The rearrangement uses TRBV30 and TRBJ1-2; D is perhaps TRBD1 (6 bases). Germline CDR1 and CDR2: GTSNPN and SVGIG (reference sequence). The length of the CDR3 is 15 residues. V lost 2 bases to trimming and J lost 3 bases, with 16 bases between them. Here the CDR3 reads CAWSLPATGDYGYTF. The CDR3, as DNA: TGTGCCTGGAGTCTCCCTGCGACAGGCGACTATGGCTACACCTTC. The full variable domain, with the rest looked up from reference TRBV30 and TRBJ1-2, is SQTIHQWPATLVQPVGSPLSLECTVEGTSNPNLYWYRQAAGRGLQLLFYSVGIGQISSEVPQNLSASRPQDRQFILSSKKLLLSDSGFYLCAWSLPATGDYGYTFGSGTRLTVV.

The chain uses TRBV28 and TRBJ1-4; D is perhaps TRBD1 (6 bases). The germline V and J ends were trimmed by 6 bases and 2 bases, with 16 bases remaining between them. The germline CDR1 and CDR2 sequences are MDHEN and SYDVKM. CDR3 length equals 16 residues. The CDR3, as DNA: TGTGCCAGCAGCCTACCTTACAGGGATACTAATGAAAAACTGTTTTTT. Translation: CASSLPYRDTNEKLFF.

The rearrangement uses TRBV3-1 (or the pseudogene TRBV3-2) and TRBJ2-7; D unresolved. The CDR3 runs to 14 residues. Trimming left V 4 bases short and J 0 bases short, with 10 bases between. The germline V gene has CDR1 LGHDT and CDR2 YNNKEL (reference sequence). DNA of the CDR3: TGTGCCAGCAGCCGAGCCCCCCCCTCCTACGAGCAGTACTTC. Translation gives CASSRAPPSYEQYF.

The genes are TRBV6-6 and TRBJ2-3; maybe TRBD2 (6 bases). The germline V and J ends were trimmed by 0 bases and 1 base, with 11 bases remaining between them. Looked up from germline, CDR1 is MNHNY and CDR2 is SVGAGI (reference sequence). The CDR3 is made up of 16 amino acids. The CDR3 DNA is TGTGCCAGCAGTTACTCGGTGACGGGGGGCACAGATACGCAGTATTTT. Residues: CASSYSVTGGTDTQYF.

J is TRBJ2-2 and V is TRBV5-1; D remains ambiguous. The V gene's germline CDR1 is SGHRS and CDR2 YFSETQ. This CDR3 region has 15 residues. V was clipped by 3 bases and J by 0 bases, with 9 bases between them. CDR3 in DNA: TGCGCCAGCAGCTGGCTTCAATCGAACACCGGGGAGCTGTTTTTT. Translating gives CASSWLQSNTGELFF.

The CDR3 coding sequence is TGTGCCAGCAGCGGACAGGAGCTCGTTACGACTGAAGCTTTCTTT. Amino acids: CASSGQELVTTEAFF. The chain carries TRBV9 and TRBJ1-1; D is perhaps TRBD1 (6 bases). The CDR3 sequence is 15 residues long. The V gene's germline CDR1 is SGDLS and CDR2 YYNGEE. Trimming removed 3 bases from V and 5 bases from J, with 17 bases in between.

V usage is TRBV6-5 and J usage is TRBJ1-5; D may be TRBD1 (5 bases). Germline V gene sequence: CDR1 MNHEY, CDR2 SVGAGI. V shed 7 bases and J shed 4 bases, with 17 bases lying between them. The CDR3 sequence is 15 residues long. CDR3 protein: CASTVTQGKNQPQHF. The DNA for the CDR3 is TGTGCCAGCACCGTTACGCAGGGAAAAAATCAGCCCCAGCATTTT.

This chain links TRBV5-6 with TRBJ1-5; tentative D call: TRBD1 (6 bases). Germline V lookup: CDR1 SGHDT, CDR2 YYEEEE. The CDR3 extends over 15 amino acids. V lost 5 bases and J 7 bases, leaving 19 bases between the germline ends. The CDR3 sequence is CASSFTGYSSQPQHF. CDR3 nucleotide sequence: TGTGCCAGCAGTTTCACAGGGTATTCTAGCCAGCCCCAGCATTTT.

V is TRBV7-2 and J is TRBJ1-2, with D perhaps TRBD1 (6 bases). The CDR3 totals 13 residues. The germline gives CDR1 SGHTA, CDR2 FQGNSA. The V end lost 3 bases, the J end lost 5 bases, and 10 bases lay between the germline ends. CDR3 residues: CASSFGTPYGYTF. The CDR3 nucleotides read TGTGCCAGCAGCTTCGGGACACCTTATGGCTACACCTTC.

Note on this clone: Other DNA sequences in the sample encode the same CDR3. This chain connects TRBV24-1 to TRBJ1-5; TRBD1 agrees at 9 bases. CDR3 length equals 14 residues. Trimming removed 7 bases from V and 4 bases from J; junction bases left unmatched: 4. The germline V gene encodes CDR1 KGHDR and CDR2 SFDVKD. CDR3 residues: CATRGQGLNQPQHF. Written as DNA, the CDR3 is TGTGCCACCAGGGGACAGGGACTGAATCAGCCCCAGCATTTT.

This chain links TRBV7-8 with TRBJ1-1; D call uncertain. CDR1 is SGHVS and CDR2 is FQNEAQ in the germline V gene. The germline V and J ends were trimmed by 4 bases and 5 bases, with 14 bases remaining between them. The CDR3 is 14 residues long. CDR3 amino acids: CASSSRTVWTEAFF. CDR3 in DNA: TGTGCCAGCAGCTCCCGGACTGTCTGGACTGAAGCTTTCTTT.

This clone was seen a few times. V is TRBV10-3 and J is TRBJ1-2; D might be TRBD1 (5 bases). From germline, CDR1 is ENHRY and CDR2 SYGVKD. The length of the CDR3 is 14 residues. Trimming removed 7 bases at V and 4 bases at J, with 16 bases between. In DNA form, the CDR3 reads TGTGCCATCACTAATAGGGGTGTAGGCTATGGCTACACCTTC. Its translation is CAITNRGVGYGYTF.

The V and J genes are TRBV7-9 and TRBJ1-6, with a tentative D call TRBD1 (6 bases). CDR1 SEHNR and CDR2 FQNEAQ come from the germline V gene (reference sequence). V lost 5 bases to trimming and J lost 9 bases, with 14 bases between them. This CDR3 has 14 residues. The CDR3 DNA follows: TGTGCCAGCAGCCCGGACATGGGGGCTTCACCCCTCCACTTT. Translation: CASSPDMGASPLHF.

The CDR3 region has the DNA TGCAGCGTCTTTTCGACCAGAGGCACTGAAGCTTTCTTT. It translates to CSVFSTRGTEAFF. V and J are TRBV29-1 and TRBJ1-1; D not certain. The V and J ends lost 6 bases and 4 bases respectively, with 15 bases between them. The CDR3 length is 13 residues. Germline V lookup: CDR1 SQVTM, CDR2 ANQGSEA.

V is TRBV28 and J is TRBJ1-3, with TRBD1 matching 7 bases. V dropped 2 bases and J dropped 3; count of bases not matched to a gene: 4. There are 15 residues in the CDR3. Germline V gene data show CDR1 as MDHEN and CDR2 as SYDVKM. The CDR3 DNA is TGTGCCAGCAGTTTACCAGGGGGTCGTGGAAACACCATATATTTT. Its translation is CASSLPGGRGNTIYF. Based on the CDR3 plus reference TRBV28 and TRBJ1-3, the full variable domain is DVKVTQSSRYLVKRTGEKVFLECVQDMDHENMFWYRQDPGLGLRLIYFSYDVKMKEKGDIPEGYSVSREKKERFSLILESASTNQTSMYLCASSLPGGRGNTIYFGEGSWLTVV.

This chain links TRBV20-1 with TRBJ2-2; D possibly corresponds to TRBD1 (5 bases). This CDR3 has 14 residues. Germline V CDR1 and CDR2: DFQATT, SNEGSKA (reference sequence). V dropped 3 bases and J dropped 2 bases, with 10 bases sitting between them. CDR3 in DNA: TGCAGTGCTAGTAGACAGACAAACACCGGGGAGCTGTTTTTT. Encoded protein: CSASRQTNTGELFF.

This clone appeared a single time. The gene calls are TRBV7-6 and TRBJ2-1, with 9 bases that match TRBD1. After removal of 5 bases from V and 11 bases from J, the junction contained 10 bases not matched to a gene. This CDR3 has 14 residues. Germline CDR1 and CDR2: SGHVS and FNYEAQ. Here the CDR3 reads CASSPQRDREKQFF. The CDR3 DNA is TGTGCCAGCAGCCCACAGAGGGACAGGGAGAAGCAGTTCTTC. The full variable domain, its missing parts supplied by reference TRBV7-6 and TRBJ2-1, is GAGVSQSPRYKVTKRGQDVALRCDPISGHVSLYWYRQALGQGPEFLTYFNYEAQQDKSGLPNDRFSAERPEGSISTLTIQRTEQRDSAMYRCASSPQRDREKQFFGPGTRLTVL.

This chain links TRBV28 with TRBJ1-1; 10 bases match TRBD1. The J segment lost 0 bases and the V segment lost 4 bases, leaving 5 bases of the junction unmatched. Looked up from germline, CDR1 is MDHEN and CDR2 is SYDVKM. The CDR3 extends over 16 amino acids. CDR3 coding DNA: TGTGCCAGCAGTTACGGACAGGGGGAAATGAACACTGAAGCTTTCTTT. It encodes CASSYGQGEMNTEAFF.